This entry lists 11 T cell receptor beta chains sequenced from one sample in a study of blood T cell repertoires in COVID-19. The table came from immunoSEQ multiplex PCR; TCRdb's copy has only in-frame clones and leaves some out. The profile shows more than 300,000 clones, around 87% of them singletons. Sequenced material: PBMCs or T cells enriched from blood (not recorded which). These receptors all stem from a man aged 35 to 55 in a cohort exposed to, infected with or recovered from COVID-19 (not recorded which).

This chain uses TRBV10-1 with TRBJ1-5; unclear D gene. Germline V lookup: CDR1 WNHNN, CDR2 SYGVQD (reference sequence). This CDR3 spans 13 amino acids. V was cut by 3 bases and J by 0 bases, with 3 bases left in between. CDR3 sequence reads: CASSDFSNQPQHF. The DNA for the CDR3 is TGCGCCAGCAGTGACTTTAGCAATCAGCCCCAGCATTTT.

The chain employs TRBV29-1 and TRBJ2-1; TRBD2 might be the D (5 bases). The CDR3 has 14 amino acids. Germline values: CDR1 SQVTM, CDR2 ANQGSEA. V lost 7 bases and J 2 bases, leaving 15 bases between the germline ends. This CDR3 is CSAAGGSPYNEQFF. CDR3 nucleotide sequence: TGCAGCGCCGCGGGTGGCAGCCCCTACAATGAGCAGTTCTTC.

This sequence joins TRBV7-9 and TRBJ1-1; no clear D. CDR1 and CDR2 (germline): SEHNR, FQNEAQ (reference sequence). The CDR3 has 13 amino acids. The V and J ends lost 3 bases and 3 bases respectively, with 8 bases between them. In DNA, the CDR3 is TGTGCCAGCAGCTTCGGAGGCCACACTGAAGCTTTCTTT. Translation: CASSFGGHTEAFF.

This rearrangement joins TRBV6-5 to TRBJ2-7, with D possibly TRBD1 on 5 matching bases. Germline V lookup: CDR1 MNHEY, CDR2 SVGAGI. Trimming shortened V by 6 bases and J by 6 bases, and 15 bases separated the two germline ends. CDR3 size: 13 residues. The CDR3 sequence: CASRPVTGGEQYF. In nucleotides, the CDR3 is TGTGCCAGCAGGCCCGTTACAGGCGGCGAGCAGTACTTC.

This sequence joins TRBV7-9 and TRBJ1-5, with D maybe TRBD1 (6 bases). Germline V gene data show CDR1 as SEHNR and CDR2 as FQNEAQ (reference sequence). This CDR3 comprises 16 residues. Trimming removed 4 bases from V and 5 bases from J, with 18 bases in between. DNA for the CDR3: TGTGCCAGCAGCTCGGGGAGACAGGCAAGGGATCAGCCCCAGCATTTT. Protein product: CASSSGRQARDQPQHF.

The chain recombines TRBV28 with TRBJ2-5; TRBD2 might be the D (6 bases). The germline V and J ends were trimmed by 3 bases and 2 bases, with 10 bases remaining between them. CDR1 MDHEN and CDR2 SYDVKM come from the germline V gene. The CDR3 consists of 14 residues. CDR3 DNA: TGTGCCAGCAGTTTTGGAGGGAGACAAGAGACCCAGTACTTC. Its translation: CASSFGGRQETQYF.

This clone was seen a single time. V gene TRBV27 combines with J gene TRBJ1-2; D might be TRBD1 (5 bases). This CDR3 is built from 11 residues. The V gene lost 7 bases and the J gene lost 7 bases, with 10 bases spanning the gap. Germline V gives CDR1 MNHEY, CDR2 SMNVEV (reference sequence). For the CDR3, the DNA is TGTGCCAGCAAGGGGTTTGGTGGCTACACCTTC. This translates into CASKGFGGYTF.

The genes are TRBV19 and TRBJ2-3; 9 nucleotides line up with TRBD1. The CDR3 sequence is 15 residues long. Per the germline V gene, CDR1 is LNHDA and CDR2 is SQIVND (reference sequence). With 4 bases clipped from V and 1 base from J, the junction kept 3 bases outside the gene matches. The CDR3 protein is CASSRGQGGTDTQYF. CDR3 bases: TGTGCCAGTAGTAGGGGACAGGGTGGCACAGATACGCAGTATTTT.

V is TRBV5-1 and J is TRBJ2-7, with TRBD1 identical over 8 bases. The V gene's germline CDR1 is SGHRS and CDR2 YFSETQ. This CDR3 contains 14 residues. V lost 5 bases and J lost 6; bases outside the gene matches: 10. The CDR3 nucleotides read TGCGCCAGCAGGCCGACAGGGGATAAATTCGAGCAGTACTTC. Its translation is CASRPTGDKFEQYF. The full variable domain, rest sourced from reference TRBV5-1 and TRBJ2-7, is KAGVTQTPRYLIKTRGQQVTLSCSPISGHRSVSWYQQTPGQGLQFLFEYFSETQRNKGNFPGRFSGRQFSNSRSEMNVSTLELGDSALYLCASRPTGDKFEQYFGPGTRLTVT.

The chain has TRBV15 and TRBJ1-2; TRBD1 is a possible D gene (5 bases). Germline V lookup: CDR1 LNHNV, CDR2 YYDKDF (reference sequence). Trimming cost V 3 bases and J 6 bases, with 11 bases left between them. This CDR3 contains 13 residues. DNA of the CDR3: TGTGCCACCAGCAGTTCCGGGACTGATGGCTACACCTTC. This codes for CATSSSGTDGYTF. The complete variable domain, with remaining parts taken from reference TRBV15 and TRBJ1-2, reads DAMVIQNPRYQVTQFGKPVTLSCSQTLNHNVMYWYQQKSSQAPKLLFHYYDKDFNNEADTPDNFQSRRPNTSFCFLDIRSPGLGDTAMYLCATSSSGTDGYTFGSGTRLTVV.

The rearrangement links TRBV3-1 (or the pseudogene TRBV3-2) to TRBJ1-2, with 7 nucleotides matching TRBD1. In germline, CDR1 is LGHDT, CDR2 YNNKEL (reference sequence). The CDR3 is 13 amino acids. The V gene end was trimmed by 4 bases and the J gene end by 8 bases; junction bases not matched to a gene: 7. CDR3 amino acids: CASSLGQVLGYTF. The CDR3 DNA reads TGTGCCAGCAGCCTCGGACAGGTATTGGGCTACACCTTC.